This TCR beta chain is from a study of cytomegalovirus exposure and HLA in healthy donors. V was shortened by 6 bases and J by 4 bases, with 10 bases between the two germline ends. The CDR3 extends over 13 amino acids. Germline-derived CDR1 and CDR2 are MNHEY and SVGAGI. The data were produced by immunoSEQ multiplex PCR, yet TCRdb's version contains in-frame clones alone and is incomplete. Altogether about 49,000 clones are present, roughly 92% being singletons, with the ten largest covering more than 1.4%. This receptor was identified in a man younger than 35 in good health and CMV-seronegative. The V gene is TRBV6-5, the J gene TRBJ2-1, with a tentative D call TRBD2 (5 bases). The sample comprised PBMCs. The CDR3 sequence is CASRSSGYNEQFF. In DNA, the CDR3 is TGTGCCAGCAGGTCGAGCGGTTACAATGAGCAGTTCTTC.